A single sample is the source of the 3 T cell receptor beta chains below, sequenced in a study of cytomegalovirus exposure and HLA in healthy donors (dated by TCRdb to between 2016 and 2019). Libraries were prepared through the immunoSEQ multiplex PCR assay. For the multiplex PCR, a mixture combining 60 forward primers for TCR Vbeta segments and 13 reverse primers for TCR Jbeta segments was used. The clones in this table, taken by TCRdb from immuneACCESS, are in-frame only. Not every clone is retained; where verified, under half of the shortfall comes from an unresolved V gene, and the cause of the rest is unknown. The sample table holds 170,000 or so clones, of which approximately 84% were seen once. Jointly, the top ten make up 4.8% of the sample. The sample comprised PBMCs. These receptors originate from a man aged 18 to 29 in good health and CMV-seronegative.

This clone appeared a single time. The chain uses TRBV18 and TRBJ1-5; D perhaps matches TRBD1 (5 bases). Germline values: CDR1 KGHSH, CDR2 LQKENI. V was clipped by 4 bases and J by 3 bases, with 10 bases between them. This CDR3 is built from 14 residues. The CDR3 DNA follows: TGTGCCAGCTCACTGGGAGGGGCCAATCAGCCCCAGCATTTT. This encodes CASSLGGANQPQHF.

The rearrangement uses TRBV28 and TRBJ2-7; 9 positions agree with TRBD2. CDR3 length: 15 residues. Germline V lookup: CDR1 MDHEN, CDR2 SYDVKM. The V and J ends lost 5 bases and 6 bases, in that order; junction bases with no gene match: 11. The CDR3 is CASSEIVAGAREQYF. CDR3 in DNA: TGTGCCAGCAGTGAGATTGTAGCGGGGGCACGCGAGCAGTACTTC.

This rearrangement joins TRBV5-1 to TRBJ2-1, with 10 bases fitting TRBD2. This CDR3 is 16 amino acids long. The germline gives CDR1 SGHRS, CDR2 YFSETQ. Unmatched junction bases numbered 11, after V lost 2 bases and J lost 9 bases. Here the CDR3 reads CASSFRSGGGHREQFF. The CDR3 DNA reads TGCGCCAGCAGCTTTAGGAGCGGGGGGGGCCATCGTGAGCAGTTCTTC.